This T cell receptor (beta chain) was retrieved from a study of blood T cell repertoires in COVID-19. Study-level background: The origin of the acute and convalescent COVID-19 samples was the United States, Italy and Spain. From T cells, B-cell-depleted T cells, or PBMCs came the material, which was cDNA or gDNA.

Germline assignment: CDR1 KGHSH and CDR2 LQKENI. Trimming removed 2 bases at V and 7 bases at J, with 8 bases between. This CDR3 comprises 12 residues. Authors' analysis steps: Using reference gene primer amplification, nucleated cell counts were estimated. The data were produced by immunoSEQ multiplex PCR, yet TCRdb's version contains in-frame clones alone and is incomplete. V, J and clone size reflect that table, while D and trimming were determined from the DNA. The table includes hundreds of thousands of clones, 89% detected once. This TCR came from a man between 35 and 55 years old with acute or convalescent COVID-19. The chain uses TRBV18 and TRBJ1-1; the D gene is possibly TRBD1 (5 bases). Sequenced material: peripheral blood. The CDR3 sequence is CASSPMGREAFF. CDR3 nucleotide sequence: TGTGCCAGCTCACCAATGGGGCGTGAAGCTTTCTTT.